This paragraph covers one T cell receptor (beta chain) sequence. No antigen is known for it. This sample is drawn from a study of radiotherapy plus CTLA-4 blockade in lung cancer. Across the study: Objective responses arose in roughly 17% of patients, and around 32% experienced disease control.

Using immunoSEQ multiplex PCR, the repertoire was profiled, and TCRdb retains in-frame clones only, with some absent. The sample lists roughly 30,000 clones, about 77% seen once, with approximately 24% in the top ten. Study-level findings and limits: With interferon-beta, early dynamics of blood T cell clones were reported to best predict response.

Germline loops: CDR1 MNHNS, CDR2 SASEGT. Trimming cost V 3 bases and J 3 bases, with 15 bases left between them. The CDR3 is made up of 16 amino acids. Here the sequenced sample was peripheral blood, taken from a patient treated with radiotherapy plus ipilimumab. The chain recombines TRBV6-1 with TRBJ2-1; perhaps TRBD1 as D (5 bases). The TCR was taken from a human donor with non-small cell lung cancer that progressed on radiotherapy plus ipilimumab. In nucleotides, the CDR3 is TGTGCCAGCAGTGATAGCCCAGGGCCTAACTACAATGAGCAGTTCTTC. Translation: CASSDSPGPNYNEQFF.